What follows are 30 T cell receptor beta chains derived from one specimen sequenced in a study of blood T cell repertoires in COVID-19. TCRdb keeps only in-frame clones here, not all; method: immunoSEQ multiplex PCR. The sample carries approximately 58,000 clones, approximately 91% recorded once. Source material: peripheral blood. The receptors originated from a human donor in a cohort sampled during active COVID-19.

V usage is TRBV23-1 and J usage is TRBJ2-1, with 8 positions matching TRBD1. Being an ORF, TRBV23-1 has a function that is uncertain. The length of the CDR3 is 17 residues. The ends lost 2 bases at V and 5 bases at J; junction bases unmatched: 11. The DNA of the CDR3 is TGCGCCAGCAGTCAACTGCTTGGCAGGGGGCCCAACAATGAGCAGTTCTTC. Its translation: CASSQLLGRGPNNEQFF.

The chain has TRBV30 and TRBJ1-5; D perhaps matches TRBD1 (6 bases). Trimming pared 3 bases from V and 4 bases from J, leaving 13 bases between. Germline values: CDR1 GTSNPN, CDR2 SVGIG (reference sequence). The CDR3 sequence is 14 residues long. This CDR3 is CAWSLGQSNQPQHF. In DNA form, the CDR3 reads TGTGCCTGGAGCCTTGGACAGAGTAATCAGCCCCAGCATTTT.

The chain uses TRBV5-6 and TRBJ1-6, with D maybe TRBD1 (5 bases). Trimming shortened V by 4 bases and J by 7 bases, and 15 bases separated the two germline ends. The CDR3 spans 15 residues. Germline lookup yields CDR1 SGHDT and CDR2 YYEEEE. CDR3 bases: TGTGCCAGCAGCCGGGTGGGGAGGGGAAATTCACCCCTCCACTTT. Residues: CASSRVGRGNSPLHF.

This rearrangement joins TRBV19 to TRBJ1-2, with unresolved D. The CDR3 is made up of 11 amino acids. Germline assignment: CDR1 LNHDA and CDR2 SQIVND (reference sequence). V dropped 6 bases and J dropped 5 bases, with 7 bases sitting between them. DNA of the CDR3: TGTGCCAGTAGGGCAGGATATGGCTACACCTTC. It yields the protein CASRAGYGYTF.

This clone was counted once. The chain carries TRBV28 and TRBJ1-1; TRBD1 matches at 7 bases. CDR1 and CDR2 from the germline V gene are MDHEN and SYDVKM. V shed 3 bases and J 3 bases; nucleotides not matched to a gene: 4. CDR3 length: 14 residues. Here the CDR3 DNA reads TGTGCCAGCAGTTTGATACAGGGGCACACTGAAGCTTTCTTT. This encodes CASSLIQGHTEAFF.

V and J are TRBV2 and TRBJ2-7, with a tentative D call TRBD2 (6 bases). V gave up 7 bases and J gave up 6 bases, with 16 bases separating them. Germline CDR1 is SNHLY and CDR2 is FYNNEI. CDR3 size: 13 residues. The CDR3 loop is CASNGYTGLEQYF. CDR3 nucleotides: TGTGCCAGCAATGGTTACACGGGACTCGAGCAGTACTTC.

The gene calls are TRBV11-2 and TRBJ2-3; D possibly corresponds to TRBD1 (6 bases). CDR3 length equals 13 residues. With 1 base removed from V and 6 bases from J, the gap between germline ends came to 8 bases. Germline values: CDR1 SGHAT, CDR2 FQNNGV. CDR3 sequence (DNA): TGTGCCAGCAGCTTAGGCCAGGGGGATACGCAGTATTTT. It is translated as CASSLGQGDTQYF.

The chain uses TRBV6-2 or TRBV6-3 and TRBJ2-4; 10 bases match TRBD2. The CDR3 runs 15 residues. Trimming at V came to 5 bases and at J to 6 bases, leaving 7 bases not matched to a gene. Germline V gives CDR1 MNHEY, CDR2 SVGEGT. The CDR3 sequence is CASSQRTSGLNIQYF. CDR3 coding DNA: TGTGCCAGCAGTCAACGGACTAGCGGACTAAACATTCAGTACTTC.

The genes are TRBV18 and TRBJ2-1; TRBD2 is a possible D gene (5 bases). The CDR3 runs to 16 residues. V was shortened by 6 bases and J by 3 bases, with 18 bases between the two germline ends. Germline CDR1 KGHSH, CDR2 LQKENI. The CDR3 reads CASSVVRDPLYNEQFF. The CDR3 DNA follows: TGTGCCAGCTCTGTGGTGAGGGATCCTCTCTACAATGAGCAGTTCTTC.

This chain uses TRBV27 with TRBJ1-2; D remains unclear. This CDR3 has 13 amino acids. Germline V gene lookup returns CDR1 MNHEY and CDR2 SMNVEV (reference sequence). Trimming shortened V by 6 bases and J by 6 bases, and 14 bases separated the two germline ends. Here the CDR3 DNA reads TGTGCCAGCAGCCAACTACCTCTCGATGGCTACACCTTC. It is translated as CASSQLPLDGYTF.

CDR3 nucleotides: TGTGCCAGCAGCTCACAGGGGATAACTGAAGCTTTCTTT. Protein product: CASSSQGITEAFF. The chain has TRBV7-2 and TRBJ1-1; TRBD1 matches 7 bases. Trimming took 4 bases from V and 5 from J; bases not matched to a gene: 4. The CDR3 extends over 13 amino acids. Per the germline V gene, CDR1 is SGHTA and CDR2 is FQGNSA.

This clone was seen a single time. The genes are TRBV7-2 and TRBJ2-3; the match to TRBD2 covers 7 bases. V lost 4 bases, J lost 0 bases, and 7 bases stayed unmatched. Germline V gene sequence: CDR1 SGHTA, CDR2 FQGNSA. The CDR3 sequence is 16 residues long. The CDR3: CASSSSSGPSTDTQYF. The CDR3 nucleotides are TGTGCCAGCAGCTCGTCTAGCGGTCCTAGCACAGATACGCAGTATTTT.

The chain combines TRBV27 with TRBJ2-3; TRBD2 matches at 8 bases. The CDR3 totals 16 residues. V lost 3 bases and J lost 5; bases outside the gene matches: 10. Germline values: CDR1 MNHEY, CDR2 SMNVEV (reference sequence). The chain's CDR3 is CASSLFLAGGLDTQYF. In DNA form, the CDR3 reads TGTGCCAGCAGTTTGTTTCTTGCGGGAGGATTAGATACGCAGTATTTT.

This rearrangement joins TRBV19 to TRBJ1-6; D gene unclear. The CDR3 totals 13 residues. Germline-derived CDR1 and CDR2 are LNHDA and SQIVND (reference sequence). With 8 bases removed from V and 10 bases from J, the gap between germline ends came to 15 bases. CDR3 in DNA: TGTGCCAGTCAGGACGGGAGACAATCACCCCTCCACTTT. The encoded protein is CASQDGRQSPLHF.

This chain joins TRBV10-3 and TRBJ2-6, with a tentative D call TRBD2 (5 bases). CDR3 size: 16 residues. The germline CDR1 and CDR2 sequences are ENHRY and SYGVKD. Trimming left V 3 bases short and J 0 bases short, with 9 bases between. The CDR3: CAISDQRGSGANVLTF. The CDR3 region has the DNA TGTGCCATCAGTGACCAACGGGGCTCTGGGGCCAACGTCCTGACTTTC.

V usage is TRBV18 and J usage is TRBJ1-3; 7 nucleotides line up with TRBD1. The CDR3 has 17 amino acids. Trimming removed 4 bases from V and 5 bases from J; junction bases left unmatched: 14. Per the germline V gene, CDR1 is KGHSH and CDR2 is LQKENI. The CDR3 spells CASSLQGPRINRNTIYF. The CDR3 nucleotides are TGTGCCAGCTCACTACAGGGGCCCAGAATAAACCGAAACACCATATATTTT.

V gene TRBV28 combines with J gene TRBJ2-2, with D possibly matching TRBD1 (6 bases). V lost 3 bases, J lost 5 bases, and 16 bases lay in between. CDR1 MDHEN and CDR2 SYDVKM come from the germline V gene. The CDR3 consists of 16 residues. The CDR3 reads CASSLGHREGTGELFF. The DNA for the CDR3 is TGTGCCAGCAGTTTGGGACACAGGGAAGGGACCGGGGAGCTGTTTTTT.

The rearrangement uses TRBV18 and TRBJ2-5; D is perhaps TRBD2 (6 bases). With 4 bases removed from V and 4 bases from J, the gap between germline ends came to 13 bases. The germline CDR1 and CDR2 sequences are KGHSH and LQKENI. This CDR3 comprises 14 residues. The CDR3 region is CASSLRGGGETQYF. Here the CDR3 DNA reads TGTGCCAGCTCACTCCGGGGAGGCGGAGAGACCCAGTACTTC.

The CDR3 region has the DNA TGTGCCAGCAGTGTGCCCCGGACAGGGACTAACCAAGAGACCCAGTACTTC. Translated: CASSVPRTGTNQETQYF. The chain couples TRBV2 to TRBJ2-5; a possible D gene is TRBD1 (8 bases). Germline CDR1 SNHLY, CDR2 FYNNEI. This CDR3 spans 17 amino acids. Trimming shortened V by 4 bases and J by 0 bases, and 18 bases separated the two germline ends.

The chain has TRBV9 and TRBJ2-2, with TRBD1 identical over 8 bases. The V and J ends lost 0 bases and 5 bases, in that order; junction bases with no gene match: 6. Germline V gene lookup returns CDR1 SGDLS and CDR2 YYNGEE. The CDR3 contains 16 residues. CDR3 sequence (DNA): TGTGCCAGCAGCGTAGAAGCCAGGGGGCCTACCGGGGAGCTGTTTTTT. As protein: CASSVEARGPTGELFF.

The CDR3 protein is CASSPGTSGYTQYF. DNA of the CDR3: TGTGCCAGCAGCCCCGGGACTAGCGGGTATACGCAGTATTTT. The chain employs TRBV7-2 and TRBJ2-3; TRBD2 aligns across 12 bases. The CDR3 extends over 14 amino acids. The V gene end was trimmed by 5 bases and the J gene end by 7 bases; junction bases not matched to a gene: 4. Germline-derived CDR1 and CDR2 are SGHTA and FQGNSA.

In this sample, this clone turned up once. The chain recombines TRBV5-5 with TRBJ2-2; 7 positions agree with TRBD1. Germline V gene sequence: CDR1 SGHKS, CDR2 YYEKEE (reference sequence). CDR3 size: 15 residues. Trimming cost V 1 base and J 3 bases; bases outside gene matches: 3. CDR3 DNA sequence: TGTGCCAGCAGCTTGCGGCAGGGGGACACCGGGGAGCTGTTTTTT. Its protein product is CASSLRQGDTGELFF.

This chain connects TRBV15 to TRBJ1-1, with unresolved D. Germline V gene data show CDR1 as LNHNV and CDR2 as YYDKDF (reference sequence). This CDR3 is 15 amino acids long. V shed 0 bases and J shed 3 bases, with 11 bases lying between them. CDR3 protein: CATSRDYAEDTEAFF. In DNA, the CDR3 is TGTGCCACCAGCAGAGATTACGCGGAGGACACTGAAGCTTTCTTT.

This chain connects TRBV10-2 to TRBJ1-5; TRBD1 is a possible D gene (6 bases). V lost 8 bases, J lost 3 bases, and 14 bases lay in between. The CDR3 covers 14 residues. Germline lookup yields CDR1 WSHSY and CDR2 SAAADI. The CDR3 sequence: CASRRDIANQPQHF. As DNA, the CDR3 is TGCGCCAGCCGCCGGGACATTGCCAATCAGCCCCAGCATTTT.

This chain connects TRBV24-1 to TRBJ2-7; 7 bases are shared with TRBD2. Germline V gives CDR1 KGHDR, CDR2 SFDVKD. V shed 0 bases, J shed 3 bases, and the junction held 10 bases outside the gene matches. The CDR3 runs 17 residues. CDR3 sequence (DNA): TGTGCCACCAGTGATTTGCGCGGCCCGCGGGGGATCTACGAGCAGTACGTC. Its translation is CATSDLRGPRGIYEQYV.

This chain connects TRBV3-1 (or the pseudogene TRBV3-2) to TRBJ1-1; 9 nucleotides line up with TRBD1. CDR1 and CDR2 (germline): LGHDT, YNNKEL (reference sequence). J gave up 1 base and V 0 bases, and 12 bases lay outside the gene matches. This CDR3 is built from 19 residues. The DNA for the CDR3 is TGTGCCAGCAGCCAAGATCCTTTCCGGACAGGGGTCTGGAACACTGAAGCTTTCTTT. This sequence encodes CASSQDPFRTGVWNTEAFF.

The gene calls are TRBV4-3 and TRBJ1-1, with a tentative D call TRBD1 (5 bases). The CDR3 spans 14 residues. CDR1 is LGHNA, CDR2 YSLEER, per germline. V was clipped by 7 bases and J by 4 bases, with 16 bases between them. CDR3 nucleotides: TGCGCCAGCACCTACACTACAGGTATCACTGAAGCTTTCTTT. This translates into CASTYTTGITEAFF.

V is TRBV7-9 and J is TRBJ2-5; 8 positions agree with TRBD1. This CDR3 is built from 14 residues. The germline gives CDR1 SEHNR, CDR2 FQNEAQ (reference sequence). V was clipped by 7 bases and J by 4 bases; unmatched bases: 8. CDR3 sequence reads: CASTSGQELETQYF. CDR3 DNA: TGTGCCAGCACCTCGGGACAGGAACTAGAGACCCAGTACTTC.

This chain uses TRBV18 with TRBJ2-7, with D maybe TRBD2 (5 bases). Trimming removed 6 bases from V and 6 bases from J, with 18 bases in between. The CDR3 sequence is 14 residues long. CDR1 and CDR2 from the germline V gene are KGHSH and LQKENI. Written as DNA, the CDR3 is TGTGCCAGCTCCCCCCCATCAGTGGCGGGCGAGCAGTACTTC. It specifies CASSPPSVAGEQYF.

This chain connects TRBV2 to TRBJ1-5; D gene uncertain. CDR3 length equals 14 residues. Trimming stripped 4 bases from V and 4 bases from J, with 11 bases between. Germline V lookup: CDR1 SNHLY, CDR2 FYNNEI. CDR3 sequence reads: CASSVEGLNQPQHF. The CDR3 DNA reads TGTGCCAGCAGTGTGGAGGGTCTGAATCAGCCCCAGCATTTT.